This T cell receptor (beta chain) derives from a study of T cell changes during pregnancy in multiple sclerosis. This CDR3 comprises 12 residues. Trimming at V came to 3 bases and at J to 11 bases, leaving 6 bases not matched to a gene. Germline CDR1 reads ENHRY; CDR2 reads SYGVKD. The repertoire was sequenced with immunoSEQ multiplex PCR; TCRdb's copy has only in-frame clones and lacks some. The sample carries approximately 52,000 clones, around 92% recorded once. Here the sequenced sample was CD4+ T cells from peripheral blood mononuclear cells, taken in the second trimester of pregnancy. The chain employs TRBV10-3 and TRBJ1-2; 7 bases match TRBD1. This receptor was taken from a female donor in good health, enrolled as a control in a pregnancy study. The CDR3 nucleotides are TGTGCCATCAGTGATACAGGGGAGAATTACACCTTC. This gives the protein CAISDTGENYTF.